One and the same sample provided the 16 T cell receptor beta chains below, sequenced in a study of Ad26.COV2.S vaccination and SARS-CoV-2 variants. Produced via immunoSEQ multiplex PCR; TCRdb's table is partial and in-frame only. The data hold 300,000 to 450,000 clones, with about 85% observed a single time. Treatment given: around 19 received Ad26.COV2.S at low or high dose, single or two shots; 5 received placebo; per-sample allocation not given. Repertoires come from day 63 after the first vaccine or placebo injection. Sequenced material: peripheral blood, taken in a trial of Ad26.COV2.S vaccine versus placebo. The receptors shown here come from a person between 18 and 65 years old who received the Ad26.COV2.S COVID-19 vaccine or a placebo.

The CDR3 nucleotides read TGCGCCAGCAGCATTAGAAGGGCGGGAGCAAGCACAGATACGCAGTATTTT. Its translation: CASSIRRAGASTDTQYF. The chain employs TRBV5-1 and TRBJ2-3, with 7 nucleotides matching TRBD2. The CDR3 runs to 17 residues. Germline V lookup: CDR1 SGHRS, CDR2 YFSETQ. Germline trimming cut 4 bases from V and 0 bases from J; bases unmatched to any gene: 11.

This clone occurred once. This chain connects TRBV7-2 to TRBJ1-5; 9 bases are shared with TRBD1. From germline, CDR1 is SGHTA and CDR2 FQGNSA. This CDR3 is built from 15 residues. V was pared by 5 bases and J by 7 bases, with 9 bases of the junction left unmatched. The CDR3 DNA sequence: TGTGCCAGCAGCCTAAACAGGGGGCTTAAACAGCCCCAGCATTTT. This sequence encodes CASSLNRGLKQPQHF.

The chain employs TRBV5-5 and TRBJ2-2; no reliable D call. The germline gives CDR1 SGHKS, CDR2 YYEKEE (reference sequence). The ends were cut back, 4 bases at V and 2 bases at J, with 9 bases in the middle. The CDR3 loop spans 14 amino acids. The CDR3 reads CASSTRVNTGELFF. CDR3 nucleotides: TGTGCCAGCAGCACGAGAGTAAACACCGGGGAGCTGTTTTTT.

The CDR3 sequence is CASSLDLRGGTDTQYF. The DNA of the CDR3 is TGTGCCAGCAGCTTAGATCTGCGGGGGGGAACGGATACGCAGTATTTT. This rearrangement joins TRBV11-2 to TRBJ2-3, with 9 bases matching TRBD2. The CDR3 spans 16 residues. Germline V CDR1 and CDR2: SGHAT, FQNNGV. The J segment lost 6 bases and the V segment lost 0 bases, leaving 7 bases of the junction unmatched.

The gene calls are TRBV11-2 and TRBJ1-3; no reliable D call. This CDR3 comprises 14 residues. The V gene's germline CDR1 is SGHAT and CDR2 FQNNGV. V was cut by 2 bases and J by 0 bases, with 5 bases left in between. The CDR3 bases are TGTGCCAGCAGCTTATCAGACTCTGGAAACACCATATATTTT. Residues: CASSLSDSGNTIYF. Using reference TRBV11-2 and TRBJ1-3 for the parts outside the CDR3, the full variable domain is EAGVAQSPRYKIIEKRQSVAFWCNPISGHATLYWYQQILGQGPKLLIQFQNNGVVDDSQLPKDRFSAERLKGVDSTLKIQPAKLEDSAVYLCASSLSDSGNTIYFGEGSWLTVV.

The rearrangement uses TRBV13 and TRBJ2-7, with TRBD1 identical over 9 bases. This CDR3 is built from 14 residues. The V and J ends lost 2 bases and 2 bases, in that order; junction bases with no gene match: 1. CDR1 PRHDT and CDR2 FYEKMQ come from the germline V gene (reference sequence). CDR3 protein: CASSLRDRAYEQYF. The CDR3 coding sequence is TGTGCCAGCAGCTTACGGGACAGGGCCTACGAGCAGTACTTC.

V gene TRBV3-1 (or the pseudogene TRBV3-2) combines with J gene TRBJ2-1; D remains unclear. The V and J ends lost 1 base and 9 bases respectively, with 10 bases between them. The CDR3 covers 13 residues. Germline V CDR1 and CDR2: LGHDT, YNNKEL (reference sequence). The CDR3 nucleotides are TGTGCCAGCAGCCAAGTCGGGTTTGGTGAGCAGTTCTTC. Amino acids: CASSQVGFGEQFF.

This chain links TRBV10-3 with TRBJ1-3; D call uncertain. V dropped 4 bases and J dropped 0 bases, with 7 bases sitting between them. Germline V CDR1 and CDR2: ENHRY, SYGVKD. The CDR3 is 14 amino acids. The chain's CDR3 is CAISGHSSGNTIYF. In DNA, the CDR3 is TGTGCCATCAGTGGTCACAGCTCTGGAAACACCATATATTTT.

This clone was seen once. The chain employs TRBV11-2 and TRBJ2-1; 11 bases align to TRBD2. The CDR3 spans 16 residues. Germline V gene lookup returns CDR1 SGHAT and CDR2 FQNNGV. Trimming at V came to 7 bases and at J to 8 bases, leaving 13 bases not matched to a gene. The DNA of the CDR3 is TGTGCCAGCATCCTTGAGGGGACTAGCGGCATCCATGAGCAGTTCTTC. Translated, it gives CASILEGTSGIHEQFF.

This chain uses TRBV27 with TRBJ2-1; the match to TRBD1 covers 7 bases. Germline lookup yields CDR1 MNHEY and CDR2 SMNVEV (reference sequence). The CDR3 extends over 16 amino acids. V was clipped by 5 bases and J by 0 bases; unmatched bases: 7. The DNA for the CDR3 is TGTGCCAGCAGTCCCGACAGGGCCTACTCCTACAATGAGCAGTTCTTC. Protein sequence: CASSPDRAYSYNEQFF.

The DNA for the CDR3 is TGTGCCAGCAGCGTTTCGGGGTTCAACACCGGGGAGCTGTTTTTT. As protein: CASSVSGFNTGELFF. The V call is TRBV9, the J call TRBJ2-2; TRBD2 is a possible D gene (5 bases). The germline V gene has CDR1 SGDLS and CDR2 YYNGEE. Trimming cost V 2 bases and J 2 bases, with 10 bases left between them. The CDR3 loop spans 15 amino acids.

The V call is TRBV18, the J call TRBJ2-2; 8 bases agree with TRBD1. This CDR3 spans 16 amino acids. From germline, CDR1 is KGHSH and CDR2 LQKENI. J lost 6 bases, V lost 5 bases, and 11 bases had no gene match. CDR3 bases: TGTGCCAGCTCAAACACTCCGGACAGGGTGGCCGGGGAGCTGTTTTTT. This gives the protein CASSNTPDRVAGELFF.

CDR3 coding DNA: TGTGCCAGCAGCCCCAGGGGCGGGTCTTACAATGAGCAGTTCTTC. It is translated as CASSPRGGSYNEQFF. V and J are TRBV11-2 and TRBJ2-1; possibly TRBD1 for D (6 bases). V was trimmed by 5 bases and J by 4 bases, leaving 15 bases between them. The V gene's germline CDR1 is SGHAT and CDR2 FQNNGV. The CDR3 length is 15 residues. Drawing the rest from reference TRBV11-2 and TRBJ2-1, the complete variable domain is EAGVAQSPRYKIIEKRQSVAFWCNPISGHATLYWYQQILGQGPKLLIQFQNNGVVDDSQLPKDRFSAERLKGVDSTLKIQPAKLEDSAVYLCASSPRGGSYNEQFFGPGTRLTVL.

Notes on this clone: The germline gene is not matched at one end of the junction; a read error may be the cause. The CDR3 DNA is TGCGCCAGCAGTTTGGGACTAGCGGATGGTACGCAGTATTTT. Residues: CASSLGLADGTQYF. The genes are TRBV5-1 and TRBJ2-3, with 11 nucleotides matching TRBD2. Germline values: CDR1 SGHRS, CDR2 YFSETQ. The CDR3 is 14 amino acids.

The chain links TRBV9 to TRBJ1-5; no firm D call. This CDR3 contains 14 residues. With 2 bases removed from V and 3 bases from J, the gap between germline ends came to 9 bases. Germline assignment: CDR1 SGDLS and CDR2 YYNGEE. This CDR3 is CASSVRLPNQPQHF. CDR3 DNA: TGTGCCAGCAGCGTGCGCCTACCCAATCAGCCCCAGCATTTT.

The rearrangement links TRBV27 to TRBJ1-6; TRBD1 matches at 7 bases. J lost 6 bases, V lost 7 bases, and 6 bases had no gene match. Looked up from germline, CDR1 is MNHEY and CDR2 is SMNVEV (reference sequence). The CDR3 totals 14 residues. The CDR3 bases are TGTGCCAGCAAGGGGACAGCCTTTAATTCACCCCTCCACTTT. It is translated as CASKGTAFNSPLHF.